The sequence of this T cell receptor beta chain was determined in a study of OX40 agonist ivuxolimab in advanced cancers. Study overall: Patients took ivuxolimab, an agonistic anti-OX40 (CD134) antibody. Prior anti-PD-1, anti-PD-L1 or anti-CTLA-4 therapy was allowed; around 40% had some. Study conclusions and caveats: Averaging showed that CD8+ T cells had more expanded clones than CD4+ did.

The CDR3 contains 12 residues. CDR1 is MDHEN, CDR2 SYDVKM, per germline. The V end was cut by 2 bases, the J end by 5 bases, with 7 bases between. Cycle 7 day 1, cycle 4 day 1, and baseline were the timepoints at which blood was sampled. Note on this clone: Its target is not known.

TCRdb's copy holds only in-frame clones and misses some; the assay was immunoSEQ multiplex PCR. The sample holds tens of thousands of clones; about 80% are singletons and the top ten take approximately 1.7%. The TCR originated in an adult with an advanced solid tumor such as melanoma, head and neck, liver or kidney cancer. Here the sequenced sample was CD4+ or CD8+ T cells sorted from blood, taken in a trial of the OX40 agonist ivuxolimab. The chain joins TRBV28 to TRBJ2-7, with D uncertain. The CDR3 DNA sequence: TGTGCCAGCAGTTTAAATGGGAACGAGCAGTACTTC. Protein: CASSLNGNEQYF.